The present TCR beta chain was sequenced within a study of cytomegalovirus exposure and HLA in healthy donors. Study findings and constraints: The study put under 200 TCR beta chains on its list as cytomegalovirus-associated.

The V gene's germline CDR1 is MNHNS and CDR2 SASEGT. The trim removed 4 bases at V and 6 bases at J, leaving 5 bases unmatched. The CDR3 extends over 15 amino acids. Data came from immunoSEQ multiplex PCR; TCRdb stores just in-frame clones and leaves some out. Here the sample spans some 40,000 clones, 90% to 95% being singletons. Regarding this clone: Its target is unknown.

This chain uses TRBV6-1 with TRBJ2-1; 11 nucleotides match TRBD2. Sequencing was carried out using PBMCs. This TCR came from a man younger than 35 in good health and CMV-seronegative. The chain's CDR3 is CASSVGTSGPNEQFF. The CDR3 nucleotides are TGTGCCAGCAGTGTAGGGACTAGCGGACCCAATGAGCAGTTCTTC.